This entry lists 16 T cell receptor beta chains sequenced from one sample in a study of shared clonotypes between healthy human individuals. Clones were read by immunoSEQ multiplex PCR, and TCRdb kept only the in-frame ones, dropping some. Of 2,100,000 or so clones in the sample, more than 90% were seen once. The sequencing input was naive CD4+ T cells sorted from blood. The subset is: CD45RA+ positively selected. The receptors were gathered from a man aged 18 to 30 in good health.

The gene calls are TRBV7-2 and TRBJ2-7, with 7 bases fitting TRBD2. There are 17 residues in the CDR3. Looked up from germline, CDR1 is SGHTA and CDR2 is FQGNSA. The V segment lost 1 base and the J segment 2 bases; nucleotides outside the gene matches: 11. The CDR3 bases are TGTGCCAGCAGCTTAGGAAGGCGGGGGATTACTACCTACGAGCAGTACTTC. This encodes CASSLGRRGITTYEQYF.

Details on this clone: In the same sample, other DNA sequences code for this CDR3. The chain has TRBV19 and TRBJ1-5; D remains unclear. Trimming pared 6 bases from V and 4 bases from J, leaving 13 bases between. This CDR3 spans 14 amino acids. CDR1 LNHDA and CDR2 SQIVND come from the germline V gene (reference sequence). Here the CDR3 reads CASRRTGGNQPQHF. The CDR3 DNA sequence: TGTGCCAGTAGAAGGACGGGAGGGAATCAGCCCCAGCATTTT. Drawing the rest from reference TRBV19 and TRBJ1-5, the complete variable domain is DGGITQSPKYLFRKEGQNVTLSCEQNLNHDAMYWYRQDPGQGLRLIYYSQIVNDFQKGDIAEGYSVSREKKESFPLTVTSAQKNPTAFYLCASRRTGGNQPQHFGDGTRLSIL.

This rearrangement joins TRBV2 to TRBJ1-2; 7 bases are shared with TRBD1. With 6 bases clipped from V and 2 bases from J, the junction kept 18 bases outside the gene matches. There are 18 residues in the CDR3. CDR1 SNHLY and CDR2 FYNNEI come from the germline V gene. CDR3 amino acids: CASSGTATNTESNYGYTF. CDR3 nucleotides: TGTGCCAGCAGCGGGACAGCGACCAACACCGAATCAAACTATGGCTACACCTTC.

The V and J genes are TRBV6-6 and TRBJ2-2, with 9 bases fitting TRBD2. CDR3 length equals 15 residues. CDR1 is MNHNY and CDR2 is SVGAGI in the germline V gene (reference sequence). The V gene end was trimmed by 2 bases and the J gene end by 7 bases; junction bases not matched to a gene: 5. DNA of the CDR3: TGTGCCAGCAGTTACGTTAGCGGGAGTTTCGGGGAGCTGTTTTTT. Its protein is CASSYVSGSFGELFF.

V gene TRBV12-5 combines with J gene TRBJ1-2; possible D gene TRBD1, 6 bases. V lost 0 bases and J lost 0, with 11 bases in between. In germline, CDR1 is LGHNT, CDR2 FRNRAP. This CDR3 is built from 16 residues. The CDR3 here is CASGLVTGRANYGYTF. As DNA, the CDR3 is TGTGCTAGTGGTTTGGTAACAGGGCGAGCTAACTATGGCTACACCTTC.

This chain connects TRBV6-5 to TRBJ2-5; a possible D gene is TRBD2 (7 bases). CDR1 MNHEY and CDR2 SVGAGI come from the germline V gene. V lost 4 bases and J 5 bases, leaving 11 bases between the germline ends. This CDR3 spans 13 amino acids. Here the CDR3 DNA reads TGTGCCAGCAGTTTCGGGGGGCGGGAGACCCAGTACTTC. Translating gives CASSFGGRETQYF.

The V call is TRBV2, the J call TRBJ1-5; the D gene is possibly TRBD1 (6 bases). Germline values: CDR1 SNHLY, CDR2 FYNNEI. V lost 6 bases, J lost 2 bases, and 14 bases lay in between. CDR3 length equals 15 residues. CDR3 DNA: TGTGCCAGCAGGAGGGGGGTTACAGGCAATCAGCCCCAGCATTTT. Translated, it gives CASRRGVTGNQPQHF.

CDR3 residues: CASSLGTDYEQYF. CDR3 nucleotide sequence: TGTGCCAGCAGTTTAGGGACCGACTACGAGCAGTACTTC. The genes are TRBV27 and TRBJ2-7; D tentatively fits TRBD1 or TRBD2 (5 bases each). Germline V lookup: CDR1 MNHEY, CDR2 SMNVEV (reference sequence). The ends were cut back, 2 bases at V and 3 bases at J, with 8 bases in the middle. The CDR3 length is 13 residues.

CDR3 sequence (DNA): TGTGCCAGCAGCACCCCCTTGGGGGAAGCTTTCTTT. Its protein product is CASSTPLGEAFF. The J gene is TRBJ1-1, the V gene TRBV6-5; D remains unclear. The CDR3 totals 12 residues. Germline V gene data show CDR1 as MNHEY and CDR2 as SVGAGI. With 6 bases removed from V and 8 bases from J, the gap between germline ends came to 13 bases.

The chain uses TRBV6-1 and TRBJ1-6; D not certain. V dropped 3 bases and J dropped 1 base, with 10 bases sitting between them. The CDR3 sequence is 16 residues long. Per germline, CDR1 MNHNS and CDR2 SASEGT. Here the CDR3 DNA reads TGTGCCAGCAGTGACCGACGGTATTCCTATAATTCACCCCTCCACTTT. Encoded protein: CASSDRRYSYNSPLHF.

The chain carries TRBV18 and TRBJ1-5; 7 bases match TRBD1. This CDR3 is built from 15 residues. CDR1 is KGHSH, CDR2 LQKENI, per germline. With 4 bases clipped from V and 4 bases from J, the junction kept 7 bases outside the gene matches. The CDR3, as DNA: TGTGCCAGCTCACTTGACAGGGTCGGGAATCAGCCCCAGCATTTT. Translated, it gives CASSLDRVGNQPQHF. The full variable domain, in which reference TRBV18 and TRBJ1-5 provide the parts outside the CDR3, is NAGVMQNPRHLVRRRGQEARLRCSPMKGHSHVYWYRQLPEEGLKFMVYLQKENIIDESGMPKERFSAEFPKEGPSILRIQQVVRGDSAAYFCASSLDRVGNQPQHFGDGTRLSIL.

The chain links TRBV5-1 to TRBJ2-1, with 8 bases lining up with TRBD2. From germline, CDR1 is SGHRS and CDR2 YFSETQ. J was trimmed by 7 bases and V by 4 bases; bases with no gene match: 10. The CDR3 has 15 residues. The CDR3 region is CASSILERGPNEQFF. CDR3 sequence (DNA): TGCGCCAGCAGCATCCTGGAGCGGGGGCCTAATGAGCAGTTCTTC. The full variable domain, rest sourced from reference TRBV5-1 and TRBJ2-1, is KAGVTQTPRYLIKTRGQQVTLSCSPISGHRSVSWYQQTPGQGLQFLFEYFSETQRNKGNFPGRFSGRQFSNSRSEMNVSTLELGDSALYLCASSILERGPNEQFFGPGTRLTVL.

As to this clone: Other DNA sequences of this sample code for an identical CDR3. The chain carries TRBV18 and TRBJ1-5; tentatively, D is TRBD1 (5 bases). The germline V gene has CDR1 KGHSH and CDR2 LQKENI. The CDR3 runs 12 residues. The germline V and J ends were trimmed by 5 bases and 4 bases, with 6 bases remaining between them. Here the CDR3 DNA reads TGTGCCAGCTCAGACAGTAATCAGCCCCAGCATTTT. Translating it yields CASSDSNQPQHF.

The chain employs TRBV30 and TRBJ2-2, with a weak D call TRBD2 (6 bases). This CDR3 is built from 16 residues. Germline CDR1 reads GTSNPN; CDR2 reads SVGIG (reference sequence). Trimming removed 0 bases at V and 6 bases at J, with 17 bases between. The DNA for the CDR3 is TGTGCCTGGAGTGTATCGTTACAAACTAGCCCCGGGGAGCTGTTTTTT. Encoded protein: CAWSVSLQTSPGELFF.

V gene TRBV10-1 combines with J gene TRBJ2-7, with 8 bases aligning to TRBD1. The CDR3 has 13 residues. J gave up 3 bases and V 6 bases, and 4 bases lay outside the gene matches. The germline CDR1 and CDR2 sequences are WNHNN and SYGVQD (reference sequence). CDR3 region: CASSGQGNYEQYF. CDR3 nucleotides: TGCGCCAGCAGCGGACAGGGCAACTACGAGCAGTACTTC.

This chain links TRBV5-6 with TRBJ1-2; 7 bases match TRBD1. Germline CDR1 SGHDT, CDR2 YYEEEE. The V and J ends lost 0 bases and 8 bases, in that order; junction bases with no gene match: 7. The CDR3 consists of 14 residues. CDR3: CASSLDRGWEGYTF. In DNA form, the CDR3 reads TGTGCCAGCAGCTTGGACAGGGGTTGGGAAGGCTACACCTTC.